These 31 T cell receptor beta chains came from one sample sequenced in a study of follicular helper T cells after annual influenza vaccination (dated by TCRdb to about 2017). Library prep was done by the immunoSEQ multiplex PCR assay. What TCRdb holds here is the immuneACCESS table cut down to in-frame rearrangements. Part of the clones is not present; checked against another copy, under half of the missing clones reflect an unresolved V gene, and the others are unexplained. The sample table holds more than 8,000 clones, of which nearly 85% were seen once. 1.5% of the sample comes from the top ten. Reading the label with the study, this specimen's time point is: 2015-2016 season, pre-vaccination. Material: CXCR5+ CD38- circulating T follicular helper cells from blood, obtained on the day of influenza vaccination. The cell subset or site label for this specimen denotes: circulating Tfh, non-naive CD4+CXCR5+PD-1+ (ICOS+CD38+ or ICOS-CD38-). Every receptor here comes from an adult who received the influenza vaccine.

The chain joins TRBV19 to TRBJ2-3; D uncertain. Germline assignment: CDR1 LNHDA and CDR2 SQIVND (reference sequence). V was cut by 5 bases and J by 2 bases, with 5 bases left in between. This CDR3 is 12 amino acids long. Here the CDR3 reads CASSGDTDTQYF. The CDR3, as DNA: TGTGCCAGTAGTGGGGACACAGATACGCAGTATTTT. The full variable domain, rest sourced from reference TRBV19 and TRBJ2-3, is DGGITQSPKYLFRKEGQNVTLSCEQNLNHDAMYWYRQDPGQGLRLIYYSQIVNDFQKGDIAEGYSVSREKKESFPLTVTSAQKNPTAFYLCASSGDTDTQYFGPGTRLTVL.

This rearrangement joins TRBV11-2 to TRBJ2-5; 10 nucleotides align to TRBD2. CDR1 and CDR2 from the germline V gene are SGHAT and FQNNGV. Losses at the gene ends were 5 bases for V and 4 bases for J; bases not matched to a gene: 4. The CDR3 is 14 residues long. Here the CDR3 reads CASSRERGGETQYF. The CDR3 nucleotides read TGTGCCAGCAGCCGGGAGCGGGGGGGAGAGACCCAGTACTTC.

The chain employs TRBV6-1 and TRBJ2-1, with TRBD2 matching 12 bases. Per germline, CDR1 MNHNS and CDR2 SASEGT. CDR3 length equals 15 residues. V was clipped by 6 bases and J by 5 bases; unmatched bases: 5. The CDR3 region has the DNA TGTGCCAGCAGACTAGCGGGAGGCTTCGACAATGAGCAGTTCTTC. Its translation is CASRLAGGFDNEQFF.

V and J are TRBV10-3 and TRBJ2-3; TRBD1 aligns across 7 bases. With 5 bases clipped from V and 3 bases from J, the junction kept 5 bases outside the gene matches. The CDR3 is 14 residues long. Germline CDR1 reads ENHRY; CDR2 reads SYGVKD. This CDR3 is CAISNRGGTDTQYF. The CDR3 DNA reads as TGTGCCATCAGTAACAGGGGCGGGACAGATACGCAGTATTTT.

The J gene is TRBJ2-5, the V gene TRBV19; no definite D call. There are 15 residues in the CDR3. Germline values: CDR1 LNHDA, CDR2 SQIVND (reference sequence). Trimming shortened V by 5 bases and J by 8 bases, and 21 bases separated the two germline ends. CDR3 nucleotide sequence: TGTGCCAGTAGTGAGTCATTATGGGCAAGAGATACCCAGTACTTC. Translating it yields CASSESLWARDTQYF.

The chain is built from TRBV10-3 and TRBJ2-5; no clear D gene. The CDR3 covers 14 residues. Germline V gene lookup returns CDR1 ENHRY and CDR2 SYGVKD. Trimming shortened V by 6 bases and J by 3 bases, and 14 bases separated the two germline ends. The DNA of the CDR3 is TGTGCCATCAGGGAAGGGCCGAAAAAAGAGACCCAGTACTTC. This gives the protein CAIREGPKKETQYF.

The CDR3 sequence: CASSTIYEQYF. The CDR3, as DNA: TGTGCCAGCAGTACCATCTACGAGCAGTACTTC. The rearrangement joins TRBV28 to TRBJ2-7, with no clear D. Trimming removed 5 bases at V and 3 bases at J, with 5 bases between. Germline V gives CDR1 MDHEN, CDR2 SYDVKM. This CDR3 is built from 11 residues. Full variable domain (outside the CDR3, taken from reference TRBV28 and TRBJ2-7): DVKVTQSSRYLVKRTGEKVFLECVQDMDHENMFWYRQDPGLGLRLIYFSYDVKMKEKGDIPEGYSVSREKKERFSLILESASTNQTSMYLCASSTIYEQYFGPGTRLTVT.

The V gene is TRBV11-1, the J gene TRBJ1-1; the D is unclear. V was pared by 5 bases and J by 0 bases, with 10 bases between. The CDR3 consists of 14 residues. Germline V gene data show CDR1 as SGHAT and CDR2 as FQDESV (reference sequence). As DNA, the CDR3 is TGTGCCAGCAGCCCGGGAAACCTGAACACTGAAGCTTTCTTT. The encoded protein is CASSPGNLNTEAFF.

CDR3 region: CSSRRGNTEAFF. The CDR3 coding sequence is TGCAGCTCCCGGCGGGGGAACACTGAAGCTTTCTTT. This chain uses TRBV29-1 with TRBJ1-1; D is ambiguous. V lost 8 bases to trimming and J lost 1 base, with 11 bases between them. The CDR3 length is 12 residues. CDR1 is SQVTM, CDR2 ANQGSEA, per germline.

This clone was counted a few times. The CDR3 region is CASLQNFYGYTF. CDR3 nucleotide sequence: TGTGCCAGTCTACAGAATTTCTATGGCTACACCTTC. V and J are TRBV7-2 and TRBJ1-2; D remains unclear. From germline, CDR1 is SGHTA and CDR2 FQGNSA. V lost 9 bases and J 4 bases, leaving 12 bases between the germline ends. The CDR3 length is 12 residues. Full variable domain (outside the CDR3, taken from reference TRBV7-2 and TRBJ1-2): GAGVSQSPSNKVTEKGKDVELRCDPISGHTALYWYRQSLGQGLEFLIYFQGNSAPDKSGLPSDRFSAERTGGSVSTLTIQRTQQEDSAVYLCASLQNFYGYTFGSGTRLTVV.

The chain is built from TRBV7-9 and TRBJ2-5; tentative D call: TRBD2 (6 bases). Germline V CDR1 and CDR2: SEHNR, FQNEAQ (reference sequence). The CDR3 has 15 residues. The germline V and J ends were trimmed by 4 bases and 0 bases, with 12 bases remaining between them. The CDR3 DNA reads TGTGCCAGCAGCTGGGAGGAGGGGAACCAAGAGACCCAGTACTTC. This sequence encodes CASSWEEGNQETQYF. The full variable domain, with the rest looked up from reference TRBV7-9 and TRBJ2-5, is DTGVSQNPRHKITKRGQNVTFRCDPISEHNRLYWYRQTLGQGPEFLTYFQNEAQLEKSRLLSDRFSAERPKGSFSTLEIQRTEQGDSAMYLCASSWEEGNQETQYFGPGTRLLVL.

The chain uses TRBV10-3 and TRBJ1-2, with D unclear. The length of the CDR3 is 13 residues. The V gene's germline CDR1 is ENHRY and CDR2 SYGVKD. The V gene lost 8 bases and the J gene lost 0 bases, with 10 bases spanning the gap. Here the CDR3 reads CAIHTEANYGYTF. In nucleotides, the CDR3 is TGTGCCATCCATACCGAGGCTAACTATGGCTACACCTTC.

This chain links TRBV7-9 with TRBJ2-7; 7 bases agree with TRBD2. Germline loops: CDR1 SEHNR, CDR2 FQNEAQ (reference sequence). After removal of 3 bases from V and 4 bases from J, the junction contained 6 bases not matched to a gene. The CDR3 runs to 14 residues. The DNA for the CDR3 is TGTGCCAGCAGCTTGAGCGGGATGTCTTACGAGCAGTACTTC. Translation: CASSLSGMSYEQYF.

V gene TRBV7-2 combines with J gene TRBJ2-5, with D maybe TRBD1 (6 bases). Germline CDR1 is SGHTA and CDR2 is FQGNSA. V was trimmed by 5 bases and J by 7 bases, leaving 17 bases between them. The CDR3 runs 14 residues. In nucleotides, the CDR3 is TGTGCCAGCAGCCCCGACTGGCAGGGGACGACCCAGTACTTC. Protein product: CASSPDWQGTTQYF. Full variable domain (remainder filled in from reference TRBV7-2 and TRBJ2-5): GAGVSQSPSNKVTEKGKDVELRCDPISGHTALYWYRQSLGQGLEFLIYFQGNSAPDKSGLPSDRFSAERTGGSVSTLTIQRTQQEDSAVYLCASSPDWQGTTQYFGPGTRLLVL.

The CDR3: CASSLVSQREYEQYF. In nucleotides, the CDR3 is TGTGCCAGCAGCTTAGTTAGCCAGCGGGAGTACGAGCAGTACTTC. The genes are TRBV7-2 and TRBJ2-7; TRBD2 agrees at 8 bases. The trim removed 1 base at V and 4 bases at J, leaving 6 bases unmatched. CDR3 length: 15 amino acids. From germline, CDR1 is SGHTA and CDR2 FQGNSA.

About this clone: An end of the junction differs from the germline gene, which may be a read error. The chain is built from TRBV7-7 and TRBJ2-1; 7 nucleotides agree with TRBD1. Germline CDR1 and CDR2: SSHAT and FNYEAQ (reference sequence). The CDR3 totals 13 residues. The CDR3, as DNA: TGTGCTAGCAGCTTTGACAGGGAAAATGAGCAGTTCTTC. It codes for CASSFDRENEQFF.

Here the CDR3 reads CASSARGVVTSGELFF. CDR3 in DNA: TGTGCCAGCAGTGCTAGGGGAGTCGTAACCTCCGGGGAGCTGTTTTTT. The chain uses TRBV6-1 and TRBJ2-2; possibly TRBD1 or TRBD2 for D (5 bases each). The CDR3 is 16 residues long. The V gene lost 4 bases and the J gene lost 6 bases, with 18 bases spanning the gap. CDR1 and CDR2 (germline): MNHNS, SASEGT.

This chain links TRBV28 with TRBJ2-2, with 7 bases lining up with TRBD1. The ends lost 6 bases at V and 0 bases at J; junction bases unmatched: 4. The CDR3 is 15 amino acids. Germline V gene data show CDR1 as MDHEN and CDR2 as SYDVKM. CDR3 amino acids: CASSRTGANTGELFF. CDR3 sequence (DNA): TGTGCCAGCAGCCGTACAGGGGCGAACACCGGGGAGCTGTTTTTT.

V gene TRBV18 combines with J gene TRBJ2-1; 13 bases agree with TRBD2. The ends lost 3 bases at V and 4 bases at J; junction bases unmatched: 6. Germline V gene sequence: CDR1 KGHSH, CDR2 LQKENI. This CDR3 is built from 17 residues. CDR3 DNA sequence: TGTGCCAGCTCACCCGGGACTAGCGGGATGGGTTACAATGAGCAGTTCTTC. Amino acids: CASSPGTSGMGYNEQFF.

The J gene is TRBJ1-4, the V gene TRBV19; the match to TRBD1 covers 7 bases. From germline, CDR1 is LNHDA and CDR2 SQIVND (reference sequence). This CDR3 spans 14 amino acids. Trimming took 7 bases from V and 4 from J; bases not matched to a gene: 6. CDR3 bases: TGTGCCAGTACCTCCGACAGGGTTAATGAAAAACTGTTTTTT. Its protein is CASTSDRVNEKLFF.

The rearrangement links TRBV5-1 to TRBJ2-2; no reliable D call. Between the trimmed V and J ends, which lost 0 bases and 0 bases, there was a span of 6 bases. CDR1 is SGHRS, CDR2 YFSETQ, per germline. This CDR3 contains 15 residues. The CDR3 nucleotides are TGCGCCAGCAGCTTGGCATTCGCGAACACCGGGGAGCTGTTTTTT. Amino acids: CASSLAFANTGELFF.

The chain carries TRBV10-3 and TRBJ1-1; 11 bases align to TRBD1. The germline V gene has CDR1 ENHRY and CDR2 SYGVKD. With 6 bases clipped from V and 0 bases from J, the junction kept 3 bases outside the gene matches. CDR3 length: 15 amino acids. CDR3 sequence (DNA): TGTGCCATCAGAGGGGACAGGGGGATGAACACTGAAGCTTTCTTT. Amino acid sequence: CAIRGDRGMNTEAFF.

The chain uses TRBV5-4 and TRBJ2-7; 8 positions match TRBD2. The J call may be in error: the DNA end matches TRBJ2-1 better. Germline CDR1 and CDR2: SGHNT and YYREEE (reference sequence). CDR3 length equals 12 residues. The CDR3: CASSLSSGRQFF. DNA for the CDR3: TGTGCCAGCAGCTTAAGCAGCGGGAGGCAGTTCTTC.

The chain carries TRBV28 and TRBJ1-2, with 7 positions matching TRBD1. CDR3 length: 15 residues. The V segment lost 2 bases and the J segment 3 bases; nucleotides outside the gene matches: 6. Germline V gene sequence: CDR1 MDHEN, CDR2 SYDVKM. The CDR3 DNA reads TGTGCCAGCAGTTTAACCGACAGGGTTGACTATGGCTACACCTTC. This codes for CASSLTDRVDYGYTF.

The chain recombines TRBV5-1 with TRBJ2-1; TRBD1 is a possible D gene (5 bases). The V gene's germline CDR1 is SGHRS and CDR2 YFSETQ. The CDR3 has 14 amino acids. Trimming left V 4 bases short and J 9 bases short, with 17 bases between. CDR3 loop: CASSPISGDSEQFF. The CDR3, as DNA: TGCGCCAGCAGCCCCATATCCGGAGACAGTGAGCAGTTCTTC.

The chain recombines TRBV28 with TRBJ1-2; 7 bases are a match to TRBD1. V lost 5 bases to trimming and J lost 4 bases; unmatched junction nucleotides: 4. CDR1 is MDHEN, CDR2 SYDVKM, per germline. This CDR3 spans 13 amino acids. The CDR3 loop is CASSLGGLYGYTF. In DNA form, the CDR3 reads TGTGCCAGCAGTCTAGGGGGCCTCTATGGCTACACCTTC.

This clone was found once. The chain uses TRBV6-5 and TRBJ1-1; D gene ambiguous. Trimming shortened V by 5 bases and J by 3 bases, and 10 bases separated the two germline ends. The CDR3 sequence is 13 residues long. From germline, CDR1 is MNHEY and CDR2 SVGAGI. CDR3 loop: CASSPPPYTEAFF. In DNA, the CDR3 is TGTGCCAGCAGTCCTCCGCCGTACACTGAAGCTTTCTTT.

This clone has a single count. The chain combines TRBV7-2 with TRBJ1-2; D ambiguous. The CDR3 covers 13 residues. The germline gives CDR1 SGHTA, CDR2 FQGNSA. V shed 6 bases and J shed 8 bases, with 16 bases lying between them. The CDR3 here is CASRAVRAGGYTF. The CDR3 nucleotides are TGTGCCAGCAGGGCCGTTAGGGCCGGGGGCTACACCTTC. The variable domain in full, with the rest retrieved from reference TRBV7-2 and TRBJ1-2, is GAGVSQSPSNKVTEKGKDVELRCDPISGHTALYWYRQSLGQGLEFLIYFQGNSAPDKSGLPSDRFSAERTGGSVSTLTIQRTQQEDSAVYLCASRAVRAGGYTFGSGTRLTVV.

This chain joins TRBV28 and TRBJ2-3; 7 bases are a match to TRBD1. V gave up 6 bases and J gave up 1 base; unmatched junction bases: 10. The CDR3 sequence is 16 residues long. The germline V gene has CDR1 MDHEN and CDR2 SYDVKM. The CDR3 loop reads CASRRTGGQRTDTQYF. In DNA, the CDR3 is TGTGCCAGCAGAAGGACAGGTGGACAACGCACAGATACGCAGTATTTT.

The rearrangement uses TRBV5-1 and TRBJ2-1, with a possible D match to TRBD1 (6 bases). The CDR3 extends over 13 amino acids. Germline-derived CDR1 and CDR2 are SGHRS and YFSETQ. With 1 base removed from V and 4 bases from J, the gap between germline ends came to 6 bases. CDR3 loop: CASSLQGYNEQFF. In nucleotides, the CDR3 is TGCGCCAGCAGCTTGCAGGGGTACAATGAGCAGTTCTTC.

The DNA of the CDR3 is TGTGCCAGCACCGTAGCCGGGAATGGTAACACTGAAGCTTTCTTT. Its protein product is CASTVAGNGNTEAFF. The chain joins TRBV28 to TRBJ1-1, with D unclear. This CDR3 contains 15 residues. Germline V gene lookup returns CDR1 MDHEN and CDR2 SYDVKM. Trimming stripped 7 bases from V and 2 bases from J, with 17 bases between. Full variable domain (outside the CDR3, taken from reference TRBV28 and TRBJ1-1): DVKVTQSSRYLVKRTGEKVFLECVQDMDHENMFWYRQDPGLGLRLIYFSYDVKMKEKGDIPEGYSVSREKKERFSLILESASTNQTSMYLCASTVAGNGNTEAFFGQGTRLTVV.